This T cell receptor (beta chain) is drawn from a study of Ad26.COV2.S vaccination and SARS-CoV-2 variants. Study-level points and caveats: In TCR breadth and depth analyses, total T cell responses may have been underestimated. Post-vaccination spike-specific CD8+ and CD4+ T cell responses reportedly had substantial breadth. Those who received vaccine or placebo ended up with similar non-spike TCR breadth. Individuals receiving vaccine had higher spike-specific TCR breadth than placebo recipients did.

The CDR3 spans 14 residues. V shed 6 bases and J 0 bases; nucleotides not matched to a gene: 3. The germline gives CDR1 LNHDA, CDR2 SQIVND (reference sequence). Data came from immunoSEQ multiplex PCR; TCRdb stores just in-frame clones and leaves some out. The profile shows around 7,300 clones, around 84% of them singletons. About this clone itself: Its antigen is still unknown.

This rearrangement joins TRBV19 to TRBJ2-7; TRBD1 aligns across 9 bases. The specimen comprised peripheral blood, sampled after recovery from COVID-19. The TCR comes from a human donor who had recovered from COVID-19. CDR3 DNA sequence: TGTGCCAGTAGACGGACAGGGGCCTCCTACGAGCAGTACTTC. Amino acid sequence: CASRRTGASYEQYF.